Below, 15 T cell receptor beta chains from the same sample are listed, as sequenced in a study of blood T cell repertoires in COVID-19. The protocol was immunoSEQ multiplex PCR, while the TCRdb copy is restricted to in-frame clones and leaves out a portion. The repertoire holds 150,000 or so clones, with about 90% as singletons. Material: peripheral blood. These receptors all come from a man in his fifties or sixties with acute or convalescent COVID-19.

The gene calls are TRBV7-9 and TRBJ1-1; D perhaps matches TRBD1 (5 bases). Germline loops: CDR1 SEHNR, CDR2 FQNEAQ (reference sequence). This CDR3 spans 15 amino acids. V was pared by 2 bases and J by 3 bases, with 13 bases between. The CDR3 loop is CASSLSSGDYTEAFF. The CDR3, as DNA: TGTGCCAGCAGCTTATCCTCGGGGGACTACACTGAAGCTTTCTTT.

The chain joins TRBV2 to TRBJ2-1; tentative D call: TRBD1 (6 bases). This CDR3 is 13 amino acids long. V was shortened by 8 bases and J by 9 bases, with 17 bases between the two germline ends. Germline loops: CDR1 SNHLY, CDR2 FYNNEI. Here the CDR3 reads CASQRQGSGEQFF. In DNA, the CDR3 is TGTGCCAGCCAAAGGCAGGGGAGTGGTGAGCAGTTCTTC.

The chain has TRBV6-4 and TRBJ2-1; 10 bases match TRBD1. The CDR3 length is 13 residues. Germline V CDR1 and CDR2: MRHNA, SNTAGT. The V segment lost 6 bases and the J segment 6 bases; nucleotides outside the gene matches: 2. CDR3 in amino acids: CASRGDRGNEQFF. The CDR3 nucleotides are TGTGCCAGCAGGGGGGACAGGGGCAATGAGCAGTTCTTC.

The chain is built from TRBV6-5 and TRBJ1-1; the D gene is possibly TRBD1 (5 bases). The ends were cut back, 2 bases at V and 8 bases at J, with 15 bases in the middle. The CDR3 is 14 amino acids. CDR1 and CDR2 from the germline V gene are MNHEY and SVGAGI. The DNA of the CDR3 is TGTGCCAGCAGTTACCAGTCGGGGGAACGAGAAGCTTTCTTT. Translating it yields CASSYQSGEREAFF.

The rearrangement joins TRBV10-1 to TRBJ1-1; a possible D gene is TRBD1 (6 bases). CDR1 WNHNN and CDR2 SYGVQD come from the germline V gene (reference sequence). V was trimmed by 8 bases and J by 4 bases, leaving 17 bases between them. The CDR3 covers 14 residues. The CDR3 here is CASPGHKRGTEAFF. CDR3 in DNA: TGCGCCAGCCCGGGACACAAAAGGGGCACTGAAGCTTTCTTT.

V and J are TRBV27 and TRBJ2-3; no definite D call. CDR1 is MNHEY, CDR2 SMNVEV, per germline (reference sequence). Trimming stripped 5 bases from V and 2 bases from J, with 8 bases between. The CDR3 sequence is 13 residues long. CDR3 DNA sequence: TGTGCCAGCAGTCCACCTAACACAGATACGCAGTATTTT. Protein sequence: CASSPPNTDTQYF.

V and J are TRBV9 and TRBJ2-1, with 11 bases lining up with TRBD2. After removal of 0 bases from V and 8 bases from J, the junction contained 4 bases not matched to a gene. CDR1 is SGDLS and CDR2 is YYNGEE in the germline V gene. There are 15 residues in the CDR3. CDR3 region: CASSVVTSGSDEQFF. CDR3 bases: TGTGCCAGCAGCGTAGTTACTAGCGGGAGTGATGAGCAGTTCTTC.

The gene calls are TRBV10-2 and TRBJ1-1, with D perhaps TRBD1 (5 bases). The ends were cut back, 8 bases at V and 2 bases at J, with 15 bases in the middle. This CDR3 comprises 14 residues. Germline CDR1 WSHSY, CDR2 SAAADI. DNA for the CDR3: TGCGCCAGCCGCCCCGGGGGGGGTAACACTGAAGCTTTCTTT. It specifies CASRPGGGNTEAFF.

CDR3 bases: TGCGCCAGCAGCCAAGGAGAGCTTATCTACAATGAGCAGTTCTTC. Its protein product is CASSQGELIYNEQFF. The chain couples TRBV4-1 to TRBJ2-1, with D uncertain. Trimming pared 1 base from V and 3 bases from J, leaving 10 bases between. Germline CDR1 is MGHRA and CDR2 is YSYEKL. There are 15 residues in the CDR3.

The chain combines TRBV4-1 with TRBJ2-2; D remains unclear. The germline gives CDR1 MGHRA, CDR2 YSYEKL. The CDR3 extends over 13 amino acids. V gave up 10 bases and J gave up 2 bases, with 11 bases separating them. CDR3 amino acids: CANLDTNTGELFF. The CDR3 DNA reads as TGCGCCAACTTAGACACAAACACCGGGGAGCTGTTTTTT.

The chain recombines TRBV29-1 with TRBJ2-1, with 8 bases fitting TRBD1. V lost 4 bases, J lost 5 bases, and 7 bases stayed unmatched. Looked up from germline, CDR1 is SQVTM and CDR2 is ANQGSEA. This CDR3 comprises 14 residues. The CDR3 nucleotides read TGCAGCGTTGGACCGGGACAGGCGAACAATGAGCAGTTCTTC. Translating it yields CSVGPGQANNEQFF.

This clone was picked up one time. This sequence joins TRBV5-4 and TRBJ1-5, with D hard to call. V gave up 2 bases and J gave up 4 bases, with 10 bases separating them. The CDR3 is 14 residues long. Germline-derived CDR1 and CDR2 are SGHNT and YYREEE (reference sequence). The CDR3 here is CASSLMGENQPQHF. CDR3 bases: TGTGCCAGCAGCTTAATGGGCGAAAATCAGCCCCAGCATTTT.

The CDR3 sequence: CASSPTGDNSYEQYF. The CDR3 region has the DNA TGTGCCAGCAGTCCGACGGGAGACAACTCCTACGAGCAGTACTTC. The V gene is TRBV6-6, the J gene TRBJ2-7; D may be TRBD2 (6 bases). The length of the CDR3 is 15 residues. V gave up 5 bases and J gave up 0 bases, with 14 bases separating them. Germline values: CDR1 MNHNY, CDR2 SVGAGI (reference sequence).

The V and J genes are TRBV9 and TRBJ2-2; D might be TRBD1 (7 bases). V was shortened by 2 bases and J by 1 base, with 9 bases between the two germline ends. This CDR3 is 15 amino acids long. Looked up from germline, CDR1 is SGDLS and CDR2 is YYNGEE. As DNA, the CDR3 is TGTGCCAGCAGCGTCCAGGGGGGGAACACCGGGGAGCTGTTTTTT. Its translation: CASSVQGGNTGELFF.

The chain joins TRBV10-3 to TRBJ2-7; D is ambiguous. Germline values: CDR1 ENHRY, CDR2 SYGVKD. With 5 bases removed from V and 6 bases from J, the gap between germline ends came to 8 bases. The CDR3 is made up of 11 amino acids. The CDR3 DNA reads TGTGCCATCAGTCTCCCCGGCGAGCAGTACTTC. This encodes CAISLPGEQYF.